This T cell receptor (beta chain) was profiled in a study of T cell responses to AZD1222 COVID-19 vaccine. This clone occurred a few times. The antigen is not known. The germline V gene encodes CDR1 LGHNA and CDR2 YSLEER. Trimming cost V 2 bases and J 5 bases, with 12 bases left between them. CDR3 size: 14 residues. Sequencing was performed with immunoSEQ multiplex PCR; in TCRdb, only in-frame clones are kept and a portion is missing. The sample gives about 76,000 clones, around 87% of which show up once; around 4.5% is in the top ten. Study conclusions and caveats: After the peak T cell response, and only then, were repertoires sampled. Nearly half of spike-specific TCRs reportedly go after variant regions that carry no mutations. Mostly white British, mostly female donors; authors suggested clonal diversity may be underestimated.

The sample was peripheral blood, taken on day 0 of MenACWY control vaccination. The gene calls are TRBV4-3 and TRBJ2-5; D is possibly TRBD2 (5 bases). This receptor was obtained from an adult in good health. The CDR3 protein is CASSQNAGLETQYF. DNA of the CDR3: TGCGCCAGCAGCCAAAATGCCGGACTCGAGACCCAGTACTTC.